This T cell receptor beta chain was sequenced during a study of shared clonotypes between healthy human individuals. The CDR3 totals 14 residues. The germline V gene encodes CDR1 SGHTA and CDR2 FQGNSA. The V end lost 3 bases, the J end lost 0 bases, and 9 bases lay between the germline ends. Clones were read by immunoSEQ multiplex PCR, and TCRdb kept only the in-frame ones, dropping some. Found here are roughly 2.2 million clones, approximately 95% of them singletons; the top ten hold 0.39%. The V gene is TRBV7-2, the J gene TRBJ2-7; D may be TRBD2 (5 bases). The clonotype originates from a man between 18 and 35 years old in good health. Some clones in this sample may be carry-over from other donors' samples. The sample comprised naive CD4+ T cells from PBMCs. Specified subset: CD45RA+ positively selected. Written as DNA, the CDR3 is TGTGCCAGCAGCTTCACGGGATTCTCCTACGAGCAGTACTTC. It is translated as CASSFTGFSYEQYF.